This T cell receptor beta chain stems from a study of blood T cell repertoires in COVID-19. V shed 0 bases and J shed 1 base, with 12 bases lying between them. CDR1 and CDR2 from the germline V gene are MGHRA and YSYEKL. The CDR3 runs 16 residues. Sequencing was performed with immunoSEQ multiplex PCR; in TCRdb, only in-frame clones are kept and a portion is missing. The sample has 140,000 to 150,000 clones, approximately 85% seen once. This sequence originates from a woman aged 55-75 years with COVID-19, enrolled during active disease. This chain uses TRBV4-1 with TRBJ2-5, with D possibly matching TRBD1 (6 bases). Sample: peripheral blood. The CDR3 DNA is TGCGCCAGCAGCCAAGATTGGATAGGGGGCCAAGAGACCCAGTACTTC. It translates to CASSQDWIGGQETQYF.